Below, 26 T cell receptor beta chains from the same sample are listed, as sequenced in a study of cytomegalovirus exposure and HLA in healthy donors. Amplification used 60 Vbeta primers and 13 Jbeta primers. The assay was immunoSEQ multiplex PCR, and TCRdb's table has in-frame clones only and misses some. The data show 90,000 to 95,000 clones, more than 70% seen once. The sample was PBMCs. Source of these receptors: a man younger than 35 in good health and CMV-seronegative.

V gene TRBV11-3 combines with J gene TRBJ2-3; 10 bases are shared with TRBD1. CDR3 length: 16 amino acids. V lost 4 bases and J lost 3; bases outside the gene matches: 7. Germline lookup yields CDR1 SGHNT and CDR2 YENEEA. Written as DNA, the CDR3 is TGTGCCAGCAGCTGGAGGGGGGGACAGGGGACAGATACGCAGTATTTT. Translation gives CASSWRGGQGTDTQYF. The whole variable domain, remainder taken from reference TRBV11-3 and TRBJ2-3, is EAGVVQSPRYKIIEKKQPVAFWCNPISGHNTLYWYLQNLGQGPELLIRYENEEAVDDSQLPKDRFSAERLKGVDSTLKIQPAELGDSAVYLCASSWRGGQGTDTQYFGPGTRLTVL.

The chain combines TRBV27 with TRBJ1-2, with D hard to call. V lost 6 bases, J lost 0 bases, and 8 bases lay in between. The germline gives CDR1 MNHEY, CDR2 SMNVEV (reference sequence). CDR3 length: 13 residues. CDR3 DNA sequence: TGTGCCAGCAGGAGGTTAGCTAACTATGGCTACACCTTC. Its translation: CASRRLANYGYTF.

The chain employs TRBV5-6 and TRBJ1-1, with D hard to call. The CDR3 loop spans 14 amino acids. The germline V gene has CDR1 SGHDT and CDR2 YYEEEE. Between the trimmed V and J ends, which lost 5 bases and 1 base, there was a span of 12 bases. CDR3 protein: CASRWVEGNTEAFF. The CDR3 DNA reads TGTGCCAGCAGGTGGGTTGAGGGGAACACTGAAGCTTTCTTT.

This chain joins TRBV5-1 and TRBJ1-2; TRBD1 is a possible D gene (5 bases). Germline values: CDR1 SGHRS, CDR2 YFSETQ. The CDR3 extends over 14 amino acids. The V end lost 1 base, the J end lost 8 bases, and 15 bases lay between the germline ends. The CDR3 reads CASSLREGVTGYTF. CDR3 nucleotides: TGCGCCAGCAGCTTGAGAGAAGGGGTCACCGGCTACACCTTC.

The CDR3 DNA reads as TGTGCCAGCAGCTTAGTAGTCGAAAGGAACACTGAAGCTTTCTTT. This codes for CASSLVVERNTEAFF. This chain links TRBV7-9 with TRBJ1-1; D not certain. The CDR3 is 15 amino acids. CDR1 and CDR2 (germline): SEHNR, FQNEAQ (reference sequence). V was cut by 1 base and J by 1 base, with 10 bases left in between.

Turning to this clone: The sample carries other DNA sequences with the same CDR3. The chain carries TRBV18 and TRBJ1-1, with D hard to call. The length of the CDR3 is 14 residues. V lost 0 bases to trimming and J lost 0 bases, with 5 bases between them. CDR1 KGHSH and CDR2 LQKENI come from the germline V gene. As DNA, the CDR3 is TGTGCCAGCTCACCACCGAGTATGAACACTGAAGCTTTCTTT. Translated, it gives CASSPPSMNTEAFF.

The chain recombines TRBV4-1 with TRBJ2-7; 12 positions agree with TRBD2. CDR3 length: 16 amino acids. V trimming: 0 bases; J trimming: 4 bases; junction bases outside the gene matches: 4. Germline V gene lookup returns CDR1 MGHRA and CDR2 YSYEKL. The CDR3 loop is CASSQDTLAGGYEQYF. The CDR3 DNA sequence: TGCGCCAGCAGCCAAGATACACTAGCGGGAGGTTACGAGCAGTACTTC.

The J gene is TRBJ1-5, the V gene TRBV18; TRBD1 is a possible D gene (5 bases). The CDR3 extends over 17 amino acids. CDR1 and CDR2 from the germline V gene are KGHSH and LQKENI. V lost 3 bases, J lost 6 bases, and 21 bases lay in between. CDR3 amino acids: CASSPLGGQGSGQPQHF. In DNA, the CDR3 is TGTGCCAGCTCACCCCTGGGAGGGCAGGGATCCGGTCAGCCCCAGCATTTT. Full variable domain (outside the CDR3, taken from reference TRBV18 and TRBJ1-5): NAGVMQNPRHLVRRRGQEARLRCSPMKGHSHVYWYRQLPEEGLKFMVYLQKENIIDESGMPKERFSAEFPKEGPSILRIQQVVRGDSAAYFCASSPLGGQGSGQPQHFGDGTRLSIL.

The rearrangement joins TRBV6-1 to TRBJ2-7; 11 bases agree with TRBD2. This CDR3 contains 15 residues. V gave up 6 bases and J gave up 0 bases; unmatched junction bases: 4. Per germline, CDR1 MNHNS and CDR2 SASEGT. This chain's CDR3 is CASRGTSGSSYEQYF. Here the CDR3 DNA reads TGTGCCAGCAGAGGGACTAGCGGAAGCTCCTACGAGCAGTACTTC.

The chain couples TRBV5-5 to TRBJ2-5; 7 bases match TRBD2. The CDR3 has 15 residues. The germline V gene has CDR1 SGHKS and CDR2 YYEKEE (reference sequence). The V segment lost 2 bases and the J segment 5 bases; nucleotides outside the gene matches: 9. CDR3 DNA sequence: TGTGCCAGCAGCTTAGCCAGCGGGGCTGTTGAGACCCAGTACTTC. Its translation: CASSLASGAVETQYF.

The chain links TRBV7-8 to TRBJ1-2; TRBD1 matches at 8 bases. V shed 1 base and J 0 bases; nucleotides not matched to a gene: 7. From germline, CDR1 is SGHVS and CDR2 FQNEAQ. This CDR3 has 17 amino acids. For the CDR3, the DNA is TGTGCCAGCAGCTTAGAACGCAGGGGGCGGTCTAACTATGGCTACACCTTC. Translation: CASSLERRGRSNYGYTF. The full variable domain, completed using reference TRBV7-8 and TRBJ1-2, is GAGVSQSPRYKVAKRGQDVALRCDPISGHVSLFWYQQALGQGPEFLTYFQNEAQLDKSGLPSDRFFAERPEGSVSTLKIQRTQQEDSAVYLCASSLERRGRSNYGYTFGSGTRLTVV.

The rearrangement uses TRBV25-1 and TRBJ2-5, with TRBD1 identical over 7 bases. Germline values: CDR1 MGHDK, CDR2 SYGVNS. The junction had 14 bases not matched to a gene; V was cut back by 5 bases and J by 5 bases. CDR3 size: 16 residues. CDR3 in amino acids: CASSNHLTGSGETQYF. The CDR3 nucleotides are TGTGCCAGCAGTAACCATTTGACAGGGTCGGGGGAGACCCAGTACTTC.

This clone was seen a few times. V and J are TRBV4-2 and TRBJ1-4; D uncertain. The CDR3 is made up of 15 amino acids. Germline V CDR1 and CDR2: LGHNA, YNFKEQ. Trimming shortened V by 4 bases and J by 8 bases, and 17 bases separated the two germline ends. CDR3 in amino acids: CASSPAEEDREKLFF. The CDR3 DNA sequence: TGTGCCAGCAGCCCCGCCGAAGAGGATAGAGAAAAACTGTTTTTT.

The V gene is TRBV7-6, the J gene TRBJ2-1, with a tentative D call TRBD1 (6 bases). The CDR3 is 13 amino acids. Trimming shortened V by 5 bases and J by 8 bases, and 13 bases separated the two germline ends. In germline, CDR1 is SGHVS, CDR2 FNYEAQ. The DNA for the CDR3 is TGTGCCAGCAGCAGATCGGGACACGATGAGCAGTTCTTC. Protein: CASSRSGHDEQFF.

The chain combines TRBV6-5 with TRBJ2-7, with D possibly TRBD2 on 6 matching bases. The germline CDR1 and CDR2 sequences are MNHEY and SVGAGI. This CDR3 is 16 amino acids long. Trimming removed 0 bases from V and 0 bases from J, with 12 bases in between. The CDR3 spells CASSYSVSGFSYEQYF. The CDR3 coding sequence is TGTGCCAGCAGTTACTCCGTCAGCGGGTTCTCCTACGAGCAGTACTTC.

J is TRBJ1-5 and V is TRBV6-1, with no clear D. V lost 2 bases to trimming and J lost 9 bases, with 11 bases between them. CDR1 is MNHNS and CDR2 is SASEGT in the germline V gene. CDR3 length equals 13 residues. The CDR3 DNA follows: TGTGCCAGCAGTGAAAAGGCGGATAGGCCCCAGCATTTT. Translating gives CASSEKADRPQHF.

The V gene is TRBV5-1, the J gene TRBJ1-1; no reliable D call. V was pared by 0 bases and J by 8 bases, with 11 bases between. The CDR3 is 13 amino acids. Per germline, CDR1 SGHRS and CDR2 YFSETQ. This chain's CDR3 is CASSLGPGGEAFF. The CDR3 nucleotides read TGCGCCAGCAGCTTGGGCCCGGGAGGAGAAGCTTTCTTT.

V and J are TRBV19 and TRBJ1-1; D is uncertain. V dropped 7 bases and J dropped 4 bases, with 16 bases sitting between them. The CDR3 loop spans 14 amino acids. Germline V CDR1 and CDR2: LNHDA, SQIVND (reference sequence). This chain's CDR3 is CASNPYGVITEAFF. In DNA, the CDR3 is TGTGCCAGTAATCCATACGGGGTGATCACTGAAGCTTTCTTT. The full variable domain, completed using reference TRBV19 and TRBJ1-1, is DGGITQSPKYLFRKEGQNVTLSCEQNLNHDAMYWYRQDPGQGLRLIYYSQIVNDFQKGDIAEGYSVSREKKESFPLTVTSAQKNPTAFYLCASNPYGVITEAFFGQGTRLTVV.

CDR3 bases: TGTGCCAGCAGTGATTACGAGGGAAGCAATCAGCCCCAGCATTTT. Translated: CASSDYEGSNQPQHF. This chain uses TRBV2 with TRBJ1-5; D uncertain. The germline CDR1 and CDR2 sequences are SNHLY and FYNNEI. V lost 3 bases and J lost 1, with 10 bases in between. The CDR3 runs 15 residues. Full variable domain (outside the CDR3, taken from reference TRBV2 and TRBJ1-5): EPEVTQTPSHQVTQMGQEVILRCVPISNHLYFYWYRQILGQKVEFLVSFYNNEISEKSEIFDDQFSVERPDGSNFTLKIRSTKLEDSAMYFCASSDYEGSNQPQHFGDGTRLSIL.

This clone showed up just once. The chain links TRBV2 to TRBJ1-1; D may be TRBD1 (6 bases). Germline V gene lookup returns CDR1 SNHLY and CDR2 FYNNEI. This CDR3 region has 12 residues. V lost 4 bases and J 12 bases, leaving 15 bases between the germline ends. The chain's CDR3 is CASSAGGGQSFF. The CDR3 nucleotides are TGTGCCAGCAGTGCTGGGGGGGGGCAGTCTTTCTTT.

The rearrangement joins TRBV2 to TRBJ2-7; 11 bases line up with TRBD2. The CDR3 extends over 15 amino acids. The germline V gene encodes CDR1 SNHLY and CDR2 FYNNEI. After removal of 4 bases from V and 7 bases from J, the junction contained 9 bases not matched to a gene. The CDR3 spells CASSVLAGAPGEQYF. CDR3 nucleotide sequence: TGTGCCAGCAGTGTACTAGCGGGGGCCCCGGGGGAGCAGTACTTC.

The V gene is TRBV11-1, the J gene TRBJ1-6; 9 nucleotides align to TRBD1. The CDR3 runs to 14 residues. The germline CDR1 and CDR2 sequences are SGHAT and FQDESV (reference sequence). Trimming removed 5 bases from V and 9 bases from J; junction bases left unmatched: 5. CDR3 amino acids: CASSTGQGSSPLHF. CDR3 sequence (DNA): TGTGCCAGCAGCACGGGACAGGGAAGTTCACCCCTCCACTTT.

The chain employs TRBV5-5 and TRBJ1-1; TRBD1 matches at 11 bases. J lost 10 bases, V lost 4 bases, and 12 bases had no gene match. Germline V gene sequence: CDR1 SGHKS, CDR2 YYEKEE (reference sequence). The CDR3 consists of 15 residues. The CDR3 nucleotides are TGTGCCAGCAGCCATCCGGGACAGGGGGACCCTGCAGCTTTCTTT. The encoded protein is CASSHPGQGDPAAFF.

For the CDR3, the DNA is TGCGCCAGCAGCTTGCTCGGGGTGAACACTGAAGCTTTCTTT. It codes for CASSLLGVNTEAFF. The chain couples TRBV5-1 to TRBJ1-1, with D uncertain. The V end lost 1 base, the J end lost 0 bases, and 7 bases lay between the germline ends. The CDR3 loop spans 14 amino acids. The germline gives CDR1 SGHRS, CDR2 YFSETQ.

Only one count was recorded for this clone. This chain links TRBV11-3 with TRBJ2-2, with a weak D call TRBD1 (6 bases). Trimming shortened V by 4 bases and J by 1 base, and 10 bases separated the two germline ends. The CDR3 runs to 15 residues. CDR1 is SGHNT and CDR2 is YENEEA in the germline V gene. This chain's CDR3 is CASSSTGMNTGELFF. In DNA, the CDR3 is TGTGCCAGCAGCTCAACAGGGATGAACACCGGGGAGCTGTTTTTT.

The chain uses TRBV5-1 and TRBJ2-5, with 9 bases lining up with TRBD1. With V trimmed by 1 base and J by 1 base, 2 bases remained unmatched. The CDR3 extends over 15 amino acids. CDR1 and CDR2 from the germline V gene are SGHRS and YFSETQ. The CDR3 loop is CASSLTGQGQETQYF. The CDR3 DNA follows: TGCGCCAGCAGCTTGACGGGACAGGGCCAAGAGACCCAGTACTTC.